The present T cell receptor (beta chain) was sequenced within a study of blood T cell repertoires in COVID-19. Study-wide context: Sites in the United States, Italy and Spain provided acute and convalescent COVID-19 samples. In each case, the material was cDNA or gDNA derived from T cells, B-cell-depleted T cells, or PBMCs.

In the original processing: Reference gene primer amplification yielded estimated nucleated cell counts. This table comes from immunoSEQ multiplex PCR, and its TCRdb copy is limited to in-frame clones, with some not included. The V and J calls and clone size were taken over from that table, and D and trimming were inferred from the DNA. The data contain 200,000 or so clones, less than 90% of them singletons. The CDR3 loop spans 13 amino acids. The germline V gene has CDR1 MNHEY and CDR2 SMNVEV (reference sequence). The ends were cut back, 8 bases at V and 9 bases at J, with 19 bases in the middle. Sequenced sample: peripheral blood. The origin of this receptor is a woman in her forties or fifties with acute or convalescent COVID-19. The V and J genes are TRBV27 and TRBJ1-1, with D perhaps TRBD1 (5 bases). Here the CDR3 DNA reads TGTGCCAGCGCCCAGGGCTCGAGCTTCAAAGCTTTCTTT. It specifies CASAQGSSFKAFF.